This is a list of T cell receptor beta chains from one sample in a study of CD8 T cells in Susac syndrome. TCRdb recomputed calls from the immunoSEQ multiplex PCR reads with MiXCR, one row per CDR3 protein. The data show roughly 130,000 distinct CDR3 sequences, around 94% seen once. Sequenced: CD4+ T cells from PBMCs. Receptors were obtained from a human donor with multiple sclerosis. CDR3s leave out the opening cysteine and the closing phenylalanine or tryptophan.

>TRBV6-1
ASSRTGPYEQY
>TRBV5-4
ASSRAGGSTLDTQY
>TRBV7-9
ASSLSVGVNTEAF
>TRBV5-1
ASSLSARGLETQY
>TRBV12-3/TRBV12-4
ASSRTSGGNWWEQY
>TRBV7-9
ASSDTFSGANVLT
>TRBV12-3/TRBV12-4
ASSLQLGNQPQH
>TRBV20-1
SARPRAETQY
>TRBV18
ASSAGTQEQF
>TRBV7-9
ASSATTVNYGYT
>TRBV11-2
ASSLAVGGDTQY
>TRBV3-1
ASSLRVADTQY
>TRBV29-1
SVDRDRPENGYT
>TRBV20-1
SASPSGRTDTQY
>TRBV11-3
ASSLATGGRDGYT
>TRBV5-4
ASSSRDSVITDTQY
>TRBV30
AWRQGYNEQF
>TRBV12-3/TRBV12-4
ASSLRVGGINEKLF
>TRBV5-1
ASSLSSGQETQY
>TRBV4-2
ASSQAPGSGSPYEQY
>TRBV12-3/TRBV12-4
ASSFRGDRIYNEQF
>TRBV12-3/TRBV12-4
ASTSRERKDTDTQY
>TRBV7-2
ASSSRPPWYEQY
>TRBV29-1
SVRQGETQY